This TCR beta chain was recovered during a study of cytomegalovirus exposure and HLA in healthy donors. Overall study: Some 90 million unique TCRs from HLA-typed donors were held in an early data release.

PCR employed 60 Vbeta and 13 Jbeta primers. Profiling relied on immunoSEQ multiplex PCR, and the TCRdb table lists in-frame clones only, not all of them. Found here are about 120,000 clones, roughly 66% of them singletons; the top ten hold about 1.5%. The V gene's germline CDR1 is ENHRY and CDR2 SYGVKD. V lost 9 bases and J lost 0, with 13 bases in between. The CDR3 totals 14 residues. The chain is built from TRBV10-3 and TRBJ2-3; D may be TRBD1 (6 bases). The clonotype was recovered from a young man in good health and CMV-seronegative. The sequencing input was PBMCs. CDR3 coding DNA: TGTGCCATACAGGGCGCTATAAGCACAGATACGCAGTATTTT. Translation: CAIQGAISTDTQYF.